This T cell receptor beta chain appears in the sequencing data of a study of blood T cell repertoires in COVID-19. Trimming shortened V by 5 bases and J by 6 bases, and 16 bases separated the two germline ends. CDR1 is LNHDA and CDR2 is SQIVND in the germline V gene (reference sequence). This CDR3 is built from 14 residues. Per the authors' pipeline: Reference gene primers were amplified, and this amplification served to estimate nucleated cell counts. Generated by immunoSEQ multiplex PCR, the TCRdb table keeps only in-frame clones and is missing some. V and J calls and clone size come straight from that table; D and trimming were deduced from the DNA. Among some 200,000 clones listed, roughly nine tenths were seen once.

This TCR was sampled from a woman in her 50s with acute or convalescent COVID-19. The chain has TRBV19 and TRBJ1-1; D might be TRBD1 (5 bases). Sequencing was carried out using peripheral blood. This CDR3 reads CASSGPGRLPEAFF. The CDR3 nucleotides are TGTGCCAGTAGTGGGCCAGGGCGACTTCCTGAAGCTTTCTTT.